A selection of T cell receptor beta chains follows, all from one sample in a study of T cells in Graves' hyperthyroidism and ophthalmopathy. MiXCR, applied by TCRdb to the multiplex PCR reads, yields one record per CDR3 protein. The table shows 500,000 to 750,000 distinct CDR3 sequences, with approximately 15% occurring only once. Input material: blood. The receptors stem from a woman aged 25-40 years with Graves' hyperthyroidism. Each CDR3 is given with its conserved first and last residue. The D gene is left open where the match is weak. Where a row states a size, it is once, few, many or the class of an expanded clone; other rows omit it.

J gene,clone size,V gene,D gene,CDR3 protein,CDR3 DNA
TRBJ1-2,many,TRBV12-3/TRBV12-4,TRBD1,CASSHGDRVVNYGYTF,TGTGCCAGCAGTCACGGGGACAGGGTAGTAAACTATGGCTACACCTTC
TRBJ1-5,many,TRBV5-5,-,CASSLGGDLNQPQHF,TGTGCCAGCAGCTTGGGGGGGGACCTCAATCAGCCCCAGCATTTT
TRBJ1-2,many,TRBV4-3,-,CASSQNRLNYGYTF,TGCGCCAGCAGCCAAAACAGACTTAACTATGGCTACACCTTC
TRBJ2-5,-,TRBV6-2/TRBV6-3,-,CASGSRGQETQYF,TGTGCCAGCGGTTCCAGGGGCCAAGAGACCCAGTACTTC
TRBJ1-6,many,TRBV11-3,-,CASSLDGQNNSPLHF,TGTGCCAGCAGCTTAGACGGACAGAATAATTCACCCCTCCACTTT
TRBJ1-3,many,TRBV12-3/TRBV12-4,TRBD1,CASSSRGEGQGAGNTIYF,TGTGCCAGCAGTTCCCGGGGGGAAGGACAGGGCGCTGGAAACACCATATATTTT
TRBJ2-7,many,TRBV3-1,TRBD1,CASSQTGGNSYEQYF,TGTGCCAGCAGCCAGACAGGGGGAAACTCCTACGAGCAGTACTTC
TRBJ2-2,-,TRBV20-1,-,CSARSAVNTGELFF,TGCAGTGCCAGGTCAGCGGTGAACACCGGGGAGCTGTTTTTT
TRBJ2-7,many,TRBV30,-,CAWSPSGIPYEQYF,TGTGCCTGGAGCCCCTCGGGGATACCCTACGAGCAGTACTTC
TRBJ2-7,many,TRBV11-1,-,CASSFGSTYEQYF,TGTGCCAGCAGCTTCGGGTCTACCTACGAGCAGTACTTC
TRBJ1-2,many,TRBV27,-,CASRRNNYGYTF,TGTGCCAGCAGGAGGAATAACTATGGCTACACCTTC
TRBJ1-6,-,TRBV19,-,CASSINRSSYNSPLHF,TGTGCCAGTAGTATAAACCGGAGCTCCTATAATTCACCCCTCCACTTT
TRBJ2-1,few,TRBV3-1,-,CASSQDRRGSYNEQFF,TGTGCCAGCAGCCAAGATAGGCGCGGGTCCTACAATGAGCAGTTCTTC
TRBJ2-5,many,TRBV7-9,-,CASRFEDTQETQYF,TGTGCCAGCAGGTTCGAGGACACTCAAGAGACCCAGTACTTC
TRBJ2-2,-,TRBV19,-,CASSPRQQERLFF,TGTGCCAGTAGCCCAAGACAGCAAGAGAGACTGTTTTTT
TRBJ2-7,many,TRBV10-3,-,CAISIRHEQYF,TGTGCCATCAGTATCAGGCACGAGCAGTACTTC
TRBJ2-1,few,TRBV7-3,-,CASSFDRSSYNEQFF,TGTGCCAGCAGTTTCGACAGGAGCTCCTACAATGAGCAGTTCTTC
TRBJ1-5,many,TRBV6-5,-,CASTLQGHSNQPQHF,TGTGCCAGCACCCTACAGGGACATAGCAATCAGCCCCAGCATTTT
TRBJ2-6,many,TRBV27,-,CASSLSYSGATPSGANVLTF,TGTGCCAGCAGTTTATCGTACAGCGGAGCGACTCCCTCTGGGGCCAACGTCCTGACTTTC
TRBJ2-7,-,TRBV7-3,-,CASTPEKGGTERGVGEQYF,TGTGCCAGCACCCCCGAGAAGGGCGGGACGGAGAGGGGGGTTGGCGAGCAGTACTTC
TRBJ2-1,many,TRBV30,TRBD1,CAWSGQGDGYNEQFF,TGTGCCTGGAGTGGACAGGGGGACGGGTACAATGAGCAGTTCTTC
TRBJ2-1,many,TRBV20-1,TRBD2,CSAPQRESEQFF,TGCAGTGCCCCTCAGCGGGAGAGTGAGCAGTTCTTC
TRBJ1-5,few,TRBV30,TRBD1,CAWSGDSGNQPQHF,TGTGCCTGGAGTGGGGACAGTGGCAATCAGCCCCAGCATTTT
TRBJ2-2,many,TRBV11-2,-,CASSLFGTGELFF,TGTGCCAGCAGCTTATTCGGCACCGGGGAGCTGTTTTTT
TRBJ2-1,once,TRBV7-2,-,CASSVTTPYSYNEQFF,TGTGCCAGCAGTGTGACTACCCCGTACTCCTACAATGAGCAGTTCTTC
TRBJ2-2,few,TRBV20-1,TRBD1,CSTGTVNTGELFF,TGCAGCACCGGGACAGTCAACACCGGGGAGCTGTTTTTT
TRBJ2-1,many,TRBV5-6,-,CASSFVASPYNEQFF,TGTGCCAGCAGCTTTGTCGCCAGCCCCTACAATGAGCAGTTCTTC
TRBJ2-7,many,TRBV5-4,-,CASSVHRSEGLYEQYF,TGTGCCAGCAGTGTGCATCGGTCCGAGGGCCTCTACGAGCAGTACTTC
TRBJ1-1,few,TRBV6-1,-,CASRCGPTNTEAFF,TGTGCCAGCAGATGCGGCCCGACGAACACTGAAGCTTTCTTT
TRBJ2-7,many,TRBV12-3/TRBV12-4,-,CASSRAGGYEQYF,TGTGCCAGCAGCCGGGCGGGCGGGTACGAGCAGTACTTC
TRBJ2-3,few,TRBV6-5,-,CASSYSVRRTDTQYF,TGTGCCAGCAGTTACTCTGTCAGACGCACAGATACGCAGTATTTT
TRBJ2-7,few,TRBV10-3,TRBD2,CAISGETSASYEQYF,TGTGCCATCAGTGGGGAGACTAGCGCGTCCTACGAGCAGTACTTC
TRBJ2-1,-,TRBV4-1,TRBD2,CASSPPAGRPFSYNEQFF,TGCGCCAGCAGCCCCCCAGCGGGACGCCCATTCTCCTACAATGAGCAGTTCTTC
TRBJ2-2,many,TRBV20-1,-,CSARPGAAYTGELFF,TGCAGTGCTAGGCCCGGGGCAGCCTACACCGGGGAGCTGTTTTTT
TRBJ2-7,few,TRBV6-9,TRBD2,CASSYPTGLAAPSYEQYF,TGTGCCAGCAGTTACCCTACGGGACTAGCGGCTCCCTCCTACGAGCAGTACTTC
TRBJ2-6,few,TRBV20-1,-,CSASSPGANVLTF,TGCAGTGCTAGCAGTCCTGGGGCCAACGTCCTGACTTTC
TRBJ2-7,-,TRBV10-2,-,CASSSWTKYYEQYF,TGCGCCAGCAGTTCGTGGACTAAGTACTACGAGCAGTACTTC
TRBJ1-6,few,TRBV20-1,-,CSARDRRGGSYNSPLHF,TGCAGTGCTAGAGATCGGAGGGGAGGCTCCTATAATTCACCCCTCCACTTT
TRBJ1-3,-,TRBV6-2/TRBV6-3,-,CASSYSTASSGNTIYF,TGTGCCAGCAGTTACTCGACAGCGAGCTCTGGAAACACCATATATTTT
TRBJ2-2,many,TRBV3-1,-,CASSQVSELFF,TGTGCCAGCAGCCAGGTCAGCGAGCTGTTTTTT
TRBJ2-7,many,TRBV3-1,-,CASSQNGGGEQYF,TGTGCCAGCAGCCAAAACGGCGGCGGCGAGCAGTACTTC
TRBJ2-7,few,TRBV7-2,-,CASSQSSERAYEQYF,TGTGCCAGCAGCCAAAGTAGCGAGAGGGCCTACGAGCAGTACTTC
TRBJ2-2,many,TRBV28,TRBD2,CASSYGRAGANTGELFF,TGTGCCAGCAGTTACGGGAGGGCGGGGGCGAACACCGGGGAGCTGTTTTTT
TRBJ1-2,-,TRBV28,-,CASSRHEGAHGYTF,TGTGCCAGCAGCCGTCATGAGGGCGCCCATGGCTACACCTTC
TRBJ2-1,-,TRBV27,TRBD2,CASSLTGLAGPIGPYNEQFF,TGTGCCAGCAGTTTAACGGGACTAGCGGGCCCGATTGGGCCCTACAATGAGCAGTTCTTC
TRBJ2-5,many,TRBV7-2,TRBD2,CASSLGGLAETQYF,TGTGCCAGCAGCTTAGGGGGACTAGCGGAGACCCAGTACTTC
TRBJ2-1,few,TRBV6-1,TRBD2,CASSFGSAGGPDEQFF,TGTGCCAGCAGTTTCGGGTCAGCGGGAGGGCCCGATGAGCAGTTCTTC
TRBJ2-1,few,TRBV9,-,CASSVAPPEGDYNEQFF,TGTGCCAGCAGCGTAGCCCCTCCGGAAGGGGATTACAATGAGCAGTTCTTC
TRBJ2-2,few,TRBV7-2,TRBD2,CASSLGIAGVGRGELFF,TGTGCCAGCAGCTTAGGGATAGCGGGAGTTGGACGAGGGGAGCTGTTTTTT
TRBJ1-2,many,TRBV7-2,TRBD1,CASSLVAGGNGYTF,TGTGCCAGCAGCTTAGTCGCAGGGGGAAATGGCTACACCTTC
TRBJ1-2,few,TRBV20-1,-,CSARSYAARGYTF,TGCAGTGCTAGATCTTACGCGGCAAGGGGCTACACCTTC
TRBJ2-1,few,TRBV20-1,TRBD2,CSARNEHIGLAGGPPFF,TGCAGTGCTAGAAACGAGCACATCGGACTAGCGGGAGGGCCCCCGTTCTTC